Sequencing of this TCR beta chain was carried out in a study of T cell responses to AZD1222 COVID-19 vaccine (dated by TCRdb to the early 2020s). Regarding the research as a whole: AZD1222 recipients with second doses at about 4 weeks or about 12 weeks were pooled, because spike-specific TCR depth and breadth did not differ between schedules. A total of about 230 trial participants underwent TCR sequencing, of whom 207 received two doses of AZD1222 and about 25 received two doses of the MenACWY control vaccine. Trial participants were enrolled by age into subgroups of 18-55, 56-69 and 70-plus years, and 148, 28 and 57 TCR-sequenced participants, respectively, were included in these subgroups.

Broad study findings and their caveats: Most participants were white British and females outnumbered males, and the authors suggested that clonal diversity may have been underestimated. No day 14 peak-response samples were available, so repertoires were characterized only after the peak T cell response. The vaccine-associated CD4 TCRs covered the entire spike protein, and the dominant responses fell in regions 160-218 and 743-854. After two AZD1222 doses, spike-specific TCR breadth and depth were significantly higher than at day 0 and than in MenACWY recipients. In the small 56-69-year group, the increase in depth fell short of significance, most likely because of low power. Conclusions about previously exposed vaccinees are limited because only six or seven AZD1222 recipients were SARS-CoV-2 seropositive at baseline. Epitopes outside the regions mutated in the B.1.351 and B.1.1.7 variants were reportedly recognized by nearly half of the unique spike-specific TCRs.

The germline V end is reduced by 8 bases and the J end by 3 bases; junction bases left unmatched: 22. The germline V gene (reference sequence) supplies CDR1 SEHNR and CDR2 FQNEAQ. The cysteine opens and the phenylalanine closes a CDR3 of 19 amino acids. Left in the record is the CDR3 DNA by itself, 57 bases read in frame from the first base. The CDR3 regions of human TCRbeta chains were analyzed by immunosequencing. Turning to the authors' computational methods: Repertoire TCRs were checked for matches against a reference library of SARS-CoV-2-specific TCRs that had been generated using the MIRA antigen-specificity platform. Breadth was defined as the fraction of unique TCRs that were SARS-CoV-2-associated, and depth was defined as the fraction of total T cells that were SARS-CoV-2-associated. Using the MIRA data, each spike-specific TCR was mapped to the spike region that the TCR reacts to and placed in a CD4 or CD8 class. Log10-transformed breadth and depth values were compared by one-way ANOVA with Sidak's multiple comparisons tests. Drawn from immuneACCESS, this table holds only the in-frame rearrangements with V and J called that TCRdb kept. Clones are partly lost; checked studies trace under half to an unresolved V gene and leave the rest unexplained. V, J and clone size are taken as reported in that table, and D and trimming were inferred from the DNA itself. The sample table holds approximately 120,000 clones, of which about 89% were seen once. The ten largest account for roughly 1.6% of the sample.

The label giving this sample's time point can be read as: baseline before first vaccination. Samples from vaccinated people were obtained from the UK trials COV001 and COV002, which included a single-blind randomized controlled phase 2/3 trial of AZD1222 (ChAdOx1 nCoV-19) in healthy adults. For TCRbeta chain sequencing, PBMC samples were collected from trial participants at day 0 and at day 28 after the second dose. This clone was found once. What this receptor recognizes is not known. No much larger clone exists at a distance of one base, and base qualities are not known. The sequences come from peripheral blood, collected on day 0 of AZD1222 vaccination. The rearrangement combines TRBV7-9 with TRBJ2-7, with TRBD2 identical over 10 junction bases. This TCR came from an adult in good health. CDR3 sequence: CASGHIDRVGLAVIYEQYF. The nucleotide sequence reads TGTGCCAGCGGACACATTGACAGGGTAGGACTAGCGGTAATCTACGAGCAGTACTTC.